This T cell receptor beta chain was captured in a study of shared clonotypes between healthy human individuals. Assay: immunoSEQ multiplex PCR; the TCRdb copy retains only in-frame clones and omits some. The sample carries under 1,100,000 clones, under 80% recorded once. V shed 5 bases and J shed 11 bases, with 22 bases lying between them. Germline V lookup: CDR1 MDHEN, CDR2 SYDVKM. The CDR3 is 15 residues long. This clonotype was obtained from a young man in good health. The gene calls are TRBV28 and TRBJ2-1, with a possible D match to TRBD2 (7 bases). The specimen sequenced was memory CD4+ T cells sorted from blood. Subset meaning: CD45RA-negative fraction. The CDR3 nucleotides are TGTGCCAGCAGTGGGGGGGGAAACAGGGAACACCAGCAGTTCTTC. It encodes CASSGGGNREHQQFF.